The T cell receptor beta chain under discussion was sequenced for a study of sequential checkpoint blockade in melanoma. Study details: Randomization was 1:1 between first-line nivolumab→ipilimumab and ipilimumab→nivolumab. After both sequences, patients received maintenance nivolumab.

Treatment defined: randomized to nivolumab then ipilimumab (arm A) or the reverse (arm B). None of the patients previously received DNA-damaging chemotherapy. Sorted cells were live CD3+CD8+, lacking CD19 and CD56, from PBMCs. This clone was seen only a few times. Profiled with immunoSEQ multiplex PCR; TCRdb holds only in-frame clones, not every one. The top ten clones hold 18% of a sample with around 18,000 clones, 55% to 70% of them seen once. The receptor was derived from a human donor with melanoma. This sample comprised CD8+ T cells sorted from blood (inferred from file names), obtained from a patient given nivolumab and ipilimumab in sequence.

The CDR3 region has the DNA TGTGCCAGTAGTATAGGCTACGAGGGCTACACCTTC. Protein: CASSIGYEGYTF. The chain couples TRBV19 to TRBJ1-2; no clear D. Trimming removed 1 base at V and 8 bases at J, with 8 bases between. Germline-derived CDR1 and CDR2 are LNHDA and SQIVND (reference sequence). The CDR3 sequence is 12 residues long.